The sequence of this T cell receptor (beta chain) was determined in a study of T-cell reconstitution after alpha-beta-depleted transplantation in children. Unique molecular identifiers were built into the TCRbeta library. TCRdb re-called the PCR reads with MiXCR, one entry per CDR3 protein. Of almost 250,000 distinct CDR3 sequences in the sample, about 23% are singletons; the top ten hold around 2.5%. The ends lost 4 bases at V and 4 bases at J; junction bases unmatched: 5. The CDR3 extends over 13 amino acids. The germline CDR1 and CDR2 sequences are DFQATT and SNEGSKA (reference sequence). This TCR was recovered from a girl aged 2 to 9 with Fanconi anemia, due to receive a stem cell transplant. This material consisted of PBMCs, taken before TCRalphabeta/CD19-depleted stem cell transplant. The V gene is TRBV20-1, the J gene TRBJ1-1; TRBD1 agrees at 8 bases. The CDR3 spells CSATHRGGTEAFF. DNA of the CDR3: TGCAGTGCTACCCACAGGGGGGGCACTGAAGCTTTCTTT.